One sample yielded the 23 T cell receptor beta chains listed below, sequenced in a study of T cells after yellow fever vaccination. Each CDR3 protein is one row after TCRdb ran MiXCR on the 5' RACE reads. The table shows about 370,000 distinct CDR3 sequences, with roughly 10% occurring only once. Specimen: PBMCs, collected on the day of the first yellow fever vaccination. These receptors all come from a man between 18 and 29 years old who received the YFV17D yellow fever vaccine.

The chain uses TRBV18 and TRBJ2-5; TRBD2 aligns across 9 bases. The CDR3 spans 15 residues. Looked up from germline, CDR1 is KGHSH and CDR2 is LQKENI. After removal of 5 bases from V and 5 bases from J, the junction contained 9 bases not matched to a gene. The CDR3 DNA reads as TGTGCCAGCTCATCGCGCGGGGGGGCCGTCGAGACCCAGTACTTC. This codes for CASSSRGGAVETQYF. The full variable domain, with the rest looked up from reference TRBV18 and TRBJ2-5, is NAGVMQNPRHLVRRRGQEARLRCSPMKGHSHVYWYRQLPEEGLKFMVYLQKENIIDESGMPKERFSAEFPKEGPSILRIQQVVRGDSAAYFCASSSRGGAVETQYFGPGTRLLVL.

V usage is TRBV4-2 and J usage is TRBJ2-5; 9 nucleotides agree with TRBD2. This CDR3 comprises 16 residues. The germline V gene has CDR1 LGHNA and CDR2 YNFKEQ. Trimming removed 4 bases from V and 5 bases from J; junction bases left unmatched: 11. CDR3 sequence reads: CASSLSGGGARETQYF. The CDR3 nucleotides are TGTGCCAGCAGCCTTTCGGGCGGGGGGGCTCGGGAGACCCAGTACTTC.

This chain links TRBV28 with TRBJ1-4, with D perhaps TRBD1 (6 bases). This CDR3 contains 13 residues. The germline gives CDR1 MDHEN, CDR2 SYDVKM. V lost 4 bases and J 8 bases, leaving 11 bases between the germline ends. The DNA for the CDR3 is TGTGCCAGCAGTTCACACCAGGGGGAAAAACTGTTTTTT. Protein sequence: CASSSHQGEKLFF.

The chain uses TRBV6-2 or TRBV6-3 and TRBJ2-1, with D perhaps TRBD2 (5 bases). Germline CDR1 MNHEY, CDR2 SVGEGT. The V end lost 2 bases, the J end lost 5 bases, and 19 bases lay between the germline ends. The CDR3 totals 17 residues. The CDR3 loop reads CASSYRPRPGNHNEQFF. CDR3 DNA: TGTGCCAGCAGTTACCGACCCCGGCCGGGGAACCACAATGAGCAGTTCTTC.

The chain uses TRBV7-7 and TRBJ1-1; no definite D call. The length of the CDR3 is 13 residues. V shed 4 bases and J shed 2 bases, with 8 bases lying between them. From germline, CDR1 is SSHAT and CDR2 FNYEAQ (reference sequence). This chain's CDR3 is CASSSDENTEAFF. The CDR3 DNA follows: TGTGCCAGCAGCTCAGATGAAAACACTGAAGCTTTCTTT.

The chain couples TRBV7-2 to TRBJ2-2; the match to TRBD2 covers 7 bases. Germline loops: CDR1 SGHTA, CDR2 FQGNSA. After removal of 5 bases from V and 5 bases from J, the junction contained 5 bases not matched to a gene. This CDR3 contains 14 residues. This CDR3 is CASSTRAGTGELFF. The CDR3 nucleotides are TGTGCCAGCAGCACGAGAGCGGGGACCGGGGAGCTGTTTTTT.

This clonotype was recorded a few times. The J gene is TRBJ2-7, the V gene TRBV7-2; D may be TRBD1 or TRBD2 (5 bases each). The CDR3 runs to 13 residues. Trimming removed 2 bases from V and 2 bases from J, with 7 bases in between. Germline CDR1 SGHTA, CDR2 FQGNSA. CDR3 residues: CASSLSGPYEQYV. CDR3 DNA: TGTGCCAGCAGCTTATCGGGACCCTACGAGCAGTACGTC.

This clonotype was seen a handful of times. The V call is TRBV7-2, the J call TRBJ2-3; maybe TRBD2 (5 bases). The CDR3 spans 16 residues. Germline values: CDR1 SGHTA, CDR2 FQGNSA. The germline V and J ends were trimmed by 1 base and 2 bases, with 13 bases remaining between them. The CDR3 loop is CASSLGTSFPTDTQYF. CDR3 DNA sequence: TGTGCCAGCAGCTTAGGGACTTCCTTCCCCACAGATACGCAGTATTTT.

This clonotype was found a few times. The chain combines TRBV19 with TRBJ2-1, with TRBD2 matching 10 bases. This CDR3 comprises 17 residues. J lost 10 bases, V lost 6 bases, and 18 bases had no gene match. Germline CDR1 is LNHDA and CDR2 is SQIVND (reference sequence). CDR3: CASRSPARLAGVWEQFF. As DNA, the CDR3 is TGTGCCAGTAGATCCCCCGCGAGGCTAGCGGGGGTGTGGGAGCAGTTCTTC. Full variable domain (missing parts from reference TRBV19 and TRBJ2-1): DGGITQSPKYLFRKEGQNVTLSCEQNLNHDAMYWYRQDPGQGLRLIYYSQIVNDFQKGDIAEGYSVSREKKESFPLTVTSAQKNPTAFYLCASRSPARLAGVWEQFFGPGTRLTVL.

In this sample, this clonotype turned up a few times. V usage is TRBV5-1 and J usage is TRBJ1-2, with a tentative D call TRBD1 (5 bases). Germline V gene sequence: CDR1 SGHRS, CDR2 YFSETQ. The CDR3 totals 15 residues. Trimming cost V 1 base and J 6 bases, with 16 bases left between them. The CDR3 nucleotides read TGCGCCAGCAGCTTGCCCCTCGAAAGAGGGGATGGCTACACCTTC. As protein: CASSLPLERGDGYTF.

In this sample, this clonotype turned up a few times. V is TRBV5-6 and J is TRBJ1-1; TRBD1 matches 7 bases. Per germline, CDR1 SGHDT and CDR2 YYEEEE. J lost 3 bases, V lost 2 bases, and 4 bases had no gene match. The CDR3 covers 14 residues. The CDR3 nucleotides read TGTGCCAGCAGCTTTAACAGGGGAGACACTGAAGCTTTCTTT. Its protein product is CASSFNRGDTEAFF.

The chain has TRBV3-1 and TRBJ2-5; 8 nucleotides agree with TRBD2. The CDR3 is made up of 15 amino acids. J lost 2 bases, V lost 2 bases, and 4 bases had no gene match. CDR1 and CDR2 (germline): LGHDT, YNNKEL (reference sequence). CDR3 in DNA: TGTGCCAGCAGCCAACGGGGGGGGTATCAAGAGACCCAGTACTTC. Translation gives CASSQRGGYQETQYF.

The CDR3 nucleotides are TGCAGTGCTCCCGACTTCAGGGGGGGAACCTACAATGAGCAGTTCTTC. Translation gives CSAPDFRGGTYNEQFF. V gene TRBV20-1 combines with J gene TRBJ2-1; D may be TRBD1 or TRBD2 (7 bases each). CDR1 and CDR2 (germline): DFQATT, SNEGSKA (reference sequence). This CDR3 comprises 16 residues. The ends were cut back, 5 bases at V and 2 bases at J, with 19 bases in the middle.

This rearrangement joins TRBV7-3 to TRBJ2-3, with 11 bases fitting TRBD2. Germline CDR1 is SGHTA and CDR2 is FQGTGA. CDR3 length: 18 amino acids. V was clipped by 5 bases and J by 4 bases; unmatched bases: 14. CDR3 DNA: TGTGCCAGCAGCCAATACTTTAGCACTAGCGGGGGAGCAGATACGCAGTATTTT. Residues: CASSQYFSTSGGADTQYF.

V usage is TRBV12-3 or TRBV12-4 and J usage is TRBJ2-3; D possibly corresponds to TRBD2 (5 bases). CDR3 length: 13 amino acids. Trimming pared 5 bases from V and 3 bases from J, leaving 9 bases between. As DNA, the CDR3 is TGTGCCAGCAGTGGACGACTAACAGATACGCAGTATTTT. Its translation is CASSGRLTDTQYF.

This chain connects TRBV7-6 to TRBJ2-2; 9 bases line up with TRBD1. CDR3 length equals 14 residues. Per the germline V gene, CDR1 is SGHVS and CDR2 is FNYEAQ. V lost 4 bases to trimming and J lost 5 bases; unmatched junction nucleotides: 2. CDR3 residues: CASSSGQGTGELFF. CDR3 nucleotides: TGTGCCAGCAGCTCAGGACAGGGGACCGGGGAGCTGTTTTTT.

This sequence joins TRBV27 and TRBJ2-5; 7 nucleotides line up with TRBD1. Germline CDR1 is MNHEY and CDR2 is SMNVEV (reference sequence). This CDR3 spans 15 amino acids. With V trimmed by 5 bases and J by 1 base, 7 bases remained unmatched. CDR3 nucleotides: TGTGCCAGCAGTAAACGGGGACAGATCCAAGAGACCCAGTACTTC. It is translated as CASSKRGQIQETQYF.

J is TRBJ1-6 and V is TRBV4-2; D is undetermined. V was cut by 0 bases and J by 9 bases, with 9 bases left in between. This CDR3 comprises 14 residues. Germline V gene sequence: CDR1 LGHNA, CDR2 YNFKEQ. As DNA, the CDR3 is TGTGCCAGCAGCCAAGAGGCAGCCGGTTCACCCCTCCACTTT. Translation gives CASSQEAAGSPLHF.

This clonotype has more than one count but fewer than ten. The CDR3 spells CATQNIAGPVDTQYF. CDR3 DNA: TGTGCCACCCAAAACATAGCGGGGCCCGTAGATACGCAGTATTTT. The J gene is TRBJ2-3, the V gene TRBV27, with 8 bases lining up with TRBD2. CDR3 length equals 15 residues. CDR1 and CDR2 from the germline V gene are MNHEY and SMNVEV (reference sequence). V was clipped by 10 bases and J by 5 bases; unmatched bases: 14.

The rearrangement links TRBV6-1 to TRBJ2-3; 8 bases agree with TRBD2. The length of the CDR3 is 16 residues. Looked up from germline, CDR1 is MNHNS and CDR2 is SASEGT. V lost 1 base, J lost 6 bases, and 9 bases stayed unmatched. This CDR3 reads CASSEVDRGGKDTQYF. The CDR3, as DNA: TGTGCCAGCAGTGAAGTTGATCGGGGGGGAAAGGATACGCAGTATTTT.

The table lists this clonotype with a count of one. A single base separates this from a much larger clone, so it may be a read error. The chain couples TRBV3-1 to TRBJ2-5; D gene unclear. Germline V gives CDR1 LGHDT, CDR2 YNNKEL (reference sequence). V was pared by 0 bases and J by 2 bases, with 4 bases between. The CDR3 loop spans 13 amino acids. This CDR3 is CASSQEGQETQYF. In DNA, the CDR3 is TGTGCCAGCAGCCAAGAGGGGCAAGAGACCCAGTACTTC.

The chain uses TRBV6-1 and TRBJ2-5; 10 bases match TRBD2. Trimming removed 2 bases from V and 1 base from J; junction bases left unmatched: 4. This CDR3 has 16 amino acids. Germline CDR1 MNHNS, CDR2 SASEGT. CDR3 residues: CASSELASGGQETQYF. The CDR3 DNA sequence: TGTGCCAGCAGTGAATTGGCTAGCGGGGGCCAAGAGACCCAGTACTTC.

The J gene is TRBJ2-3, the V gene TRBV6-5, with D possibly being TRBD2 (7 bases). The CDR3 totals 17 residues. CDR1 is MNHEY, CDR2 SVGAGI, per germline. V lost 4 bases and J 0 bases, leaving 17 bases between the germline ends. The CDR3 DNA reads TGTGCCAGCAGTTCCCCGGGGGGCCTAAGGAGCACAGATACGCAGTATTTT. Amino acid sequence: CASSSPGGLRSTDTQYF.